This entry lists 19 T cell receptor beta chains sequenced from one sample in a study of cytomegalovirus exposure and HLA in healthy donors. The PCR made use of 60 Vbeta and 13 Jbeta primers. Generated by immunoSEQ multiplex PCR, the TCRdb table keeps only in-frame clones and is missing some. The profile shows under 150,000 clones, 75% to 85% of them singletons. Material for sequencing was PBMCs. Receptor source: a woman aged 35 to 49 in good health and CMV-seropositive.

The count of this clone is one. The chain joins TRBV9 to TRBJ1-2; D gene ambiguous. Germline CDR1 SGDLS, CDR2 YYNGEE. Trimming removed 4 bases at V and 0 bases at J, with 7 bases between. CDR3 size: 13 residues. The CDR3 DNA reads as TGTGCCAGCAGCCATAGATCTAACTATGGCTACACCTTC. This codes for CASSHRSNYGYTF. The full variable domain, with the rest looked up from reference TRBV9 and TRBJ1-2, is DSGVTQTPKHLITATGQRVTLRCSPRSGDLSVYWYQQSLDQGLQFLIQYYNGEERAKGNILERFSAQQFPDLHSELNLSSLELGDSALYFCASSHRSNYGYTFGSGTRLTVV.

J is TRBJ1-3 and V is TRBV19; D might be TRBD1 (6 bases). This CDR3 region has 13 residues. Between the trimmed V and J ends, which lost 7 bases and 14 bases, there was a span of 21 bases. Germline V gene sequence: CDR1 LNHDA, CDR2 SQIVND (reference sequence). CDR3 residues: CASNTGTPGVVYF. CDR3 nucleotides: TGTGCCAGTAATACTGGGACACCCGGAGTAGTATATTTT.

V and J are TRBV30 and TRBJ1-2; D is unclear. The CDR3 has 11 residues. Germline assignment: CDR1 GTSNPN and CDR2 SVGIG (reference sequence). V lost 5 bases and J lost 7, with 11 bases in between. Written as DNA, the CDR3 is TGTGCCTGGGGGCAGGCCCGTGGCTACACCTTC. Translating gives CAWGQARGYTF.

The chain has TRBV5-4 and TRBJ2-5; D may correspond to TRBD1 or TRBD2 (5 bases each). The CDR3 is 15 residues long. V gave up 4 bases and J gave up 0 bases, with 13 bases separating them. Germline-derived CDR1 and CDR2 are SGHNT and YYREEE (reference sequence). CDR3 loop: CASSLGTGNQETQYF. CDR3 in DNA: TGTGCCAGCAGCCTGGGGACGGGAAACCAAGAGACCCAGTACTTC. Looking up the rest from reference TRBV5-4 and TRBJ2-5 gives the full variable domain: ETGVTQSPTHLIKTRGQQVTLRCSSQSGHNTVSWYQQALGQGPQFIFQYYREEENGRGNFPPRFSGLQFPNYSSELNVNALELDDSALYLCASSLGTGNQETQYFGPGTRLLVL.

CDR3: CSVGAGPYEQYF. Here the CDR3 DNA reads TGCAGCGTTGGGGCAGGTCCCTACGAGCAGTACTTC. The V and J genes are TRBV29-1 and TRBJ2-7; D not resolved. Trimming cost V 4 bases and J 2 bases, with 9 bases left between them. The CDR3 spans 12 residues. The germline gives CDR1 SQVTM, CDR2 ANQGSEA.

The chain joins TRBV19 to TRBJ2-5; 8 bases are a match to TRBD1. V was clipped by 3 bases and J by 1 base; unmatched bases: 4. Germline CDR1 LNHDA, CDR2 SQIVND (reference sequence). This CDR3 contains 15 residues. The CDR3: CASSMGQVSQETQYF. CDR3 in DNA: TGTGCCAGTAGTATGGGACAGGTATCCCAAGAGACCCAGTACTTC.

This clone was picked up a small number of times. Other DNA variants within this sample encode the same CDR3. This chain connects TRBV6-5 to TRBJ1-1; D not certain. Germline assignment: CDR1 MNHEY and CDR2 SVGAGI. Trimming removed 2 bases at V and 5 bases at J, with 9 bases between. CDR3 size: 13 residues. In nucleotides, the CDR3 is TGTGCCAGCAGTTACGGACGGGGAACTGAAGCTTTCTTT. It is translated as CASSYGRGTEAFF.

About this clone: An end of the junction differs from the germline gene, which may be a read error. This chain links TRBV7-9 with TRBJ2-5; 12 bases match TRBD2. CDR1 is SEHNR and CDR2 is FQNEAQ in the germline V gene (reference sequence). CDR3 size: 18 residues. In DNA, the CDR3 is TGTTCCAGCAGCTTAGCGAAAAGACTAGCGGGGGAACAAGAGACCCAGTACTTC. As protein: CSSSLAKRLAGEQETQYF.

This clone appeared a few times. The V call is TRBV6-1, the J call TRBJ2-3; tentatively, D is TRBD2 (5 bases). This CDR3 contains 14 residues. V was trimmed by 4 bases and J by 2 bases, leaving 10 bases between them. Germline V gene lookup returns CDR1 MNHNS and CDR2 SASEGT. CDR3 sequence: CASSVLASTDTQYF. The CDR3 bases are TGTGCCAGCAGTGTCTTAGCGTCCACAGATACGCAGTATTTT.

V gene TRBV29-1 combines with J gene TRBJ2-7; TRBD1 matches at 8 bases. V shed 4 bases and J 2 bases; nucleotides not matched to a gene: 19. The germline V gene has CDR1 SQVTM and CDR2 ANQGSEA. This CDR3 comprises 18 residues. Here the CDR3 reads CSVVGGVTGANLPYEQYF. Written as DNA, the CDR3 is TGCAGCGTTGTGGGCGGCGTGACAGGGGCCAATCTACCCTACGAGCAGTACTTC.

On this clone: A much larger clone differs by one base, so this may be a read error. V usage is TRBV7-9 and J usage is TRBJ1-1; D remains unclear. Germline values: CDR1 SEHNR, CDR2 FQNEAQ (reference sequence). The ends were cut back, 3 bases at V and 8 bases at J, with 7 bases in the middle. The CDR3 covers 11 residues. The CDR3 DNA sequence: TGTGCCAGCAGCTTTGGAGGGGAAGCTTTCTTT. Translated: CASSFGGEAFF.

The chain combines TRBV9 with TRBJ2-3; 7 bases agree with TRBD1. This CDR3 region has 18 residues. After removal of 4 bases from V and 1 base from J, the junction contained 15 bases not matched to a gene. Germline CDR1 and CDR2: SGDLS and YYNGEE. CDR3 DNA sequence: TGTGCCAGCAGCCACCCCAGACAGGGCAGGATCGGCACAGATACGCAGTATTTT. Translating gives CASSHPRQGRIGTDTQYF.

The sample holds one count of this clone. The CDR3: CASSSLAISPYNEQFF. CDR3 sequence (DNA): TGTGCCAGCAGCTCTCTAGCGATTTCACCCTACAATGAGCAGTTCTTC. V usage is TRBV5-4 and J usage is TRBJ2-1, with D possibly TRBD2 on 6 matching bases. Germline lookup yields CDR1 SGHNT and CDR2 YYREEE (reference sequence). The length of the CDR3 is 16 residues. Trimming took 3 bases from V and 2 from J, leaving 15 bases between them.

The V and J genes are TRBV7-9 and TRBJ1-2; 11 bases fit TRBD1. J lost 7 bases, V lost 5 bases, and 12 bases had no gene match. Germline CDR1 and CDR2: SEHNR and FQNEAQ (reference sequence). The CDR3 loop spans 16 amino acids. CDR3 sequence (DNA): TGTGCCAGCAGCCACCGGGACAGGGGGAAGAGGGGTGGCTACACCTTC. This encodes CASSHRDRGKRGGYTF.

This chain connects TRBV7-8 to TRBJ1-5; 12 bases line up with TRBD1. This CDR3 region has 17 residues. CDR1 and CDR2 from the germline V gene are SGHVS and FQNEAQ. Germline trimming cut 0 bases from V and 6 bases from J; bases unmatched to any gene: 6. Written as DNA, the CDR3 is TGTGCCAGCAGCTTAGCTCGTGGGACAGGGGGCCTTCAGCCCCAGCATTTT. Its protein product is CASSLARGTGGLQPQHF.

In this sample, this clone turned up a few times. The chain joins TRBV9 to TRBJ2-6, with D perhaps matching TRBD1 (6 bases). Trimming removed 4 bases from V and 0 bases from J, with 11 bases in between. CDR3 length equals 16 residues. CDR1 is SGDLS, CDR2 YYNGEE, per germline. The CDR3 sequence: CASSYTTGSGANVLTF. CDR3 sequence (DNA): TGTGCCAGCAGCTATACGACAGGCTCTGGGGCCAACGTCCTGACTTTC.

The chain couples TRBV5-6 to TRBJ2-7, with D tentatively TRBD1 (6 bases). Trimming cost V 4 bases and J 7 bases, with 15 bases left between them. This CDR3 is built from 13 residues. Germline V lookup: CDR1 SGHDT, CDR2 YYEEEE. Written as DNA, the CDR3 is TGTGCCAGCAGCCCTCAGGGGTCCCAAGAGCAGTACTTC. This sequence encodes CASSPQGSQEQYF.

The rearrangement uses TRBV6-4 and TRBJ1-2, with 10 bases that match TRBD1. Trimming cost V 3 bases and J 7 bases; bases outside gene matches: 2. CDR3 length: 13 residues. CDR1 and CDR2 from the germline V gene are MRHNA and SNTAGT. CDR3 nucleotides: TGTGCCAGCAGTGAACGGACAGGGGGTGGCTACACCTTC. Residues: CASSERTGGGYTF.

The V call is TRBV19, the J call TRBJ2-2; 7 bases are shared with TRBD1. J lost 0 bases, V lost 7 bases, and 5 bases had no gene match. This CDR3 comprises 15 residues. Germline V CDR1 and CDR2: LNHDA, SQIVND (reference sequence). The CDR3 DNA is TGTGCCAGTATTGACAGGGTCACGAACACCGGGGAGCTGTTTTTT. Protein sequence: CASIDRVTNTGELFF. The full variable domain, its missing parts supplied by reference TRBV19 and TRBJ2-2, is DGGITQSPKYLFRKEGQNVTLSCEQNLNHDAMYWYRQDPGQGLRLIYYSQIVNDFQKGDIAEGYSVSREKKESFPLTVTSAQKNPTAFYLCASIDRVTNTGELFFGEGSRLTVL.